The present entry profiles one TCR beta chain with its context. The entry originates in a study of blood T cell repertoires in COVID-19. The wider study: From T cells, B-cell-depleted T cells, or PBMCs came the material, which was cDNA or gDNA.

Which cohort a participant joined came from the clinical history participants gave. Each exposed participant met a COVID-19 case in the 2 weeks preceding study entry. Germline trimming cut 5 bases from V and 6 bases from J; bases unmatched to any gene: 12. This CDR3 comprises 17 residues. Per the germline V gene, CDR1 is SGHTA and CDR2 is FQGTGA. TCRdb keeps only in-frame clones here, not all; method: immunoSEQ multiplex PCR. This sample has over 250,000 clones; approximately 78% occur once, and the top ten carry 5%. Sequenced sample: PBMCs or T cells enriched from blood (not recorded which). The chain uses TRBV7-3 and TRBJ2-3; 12 bases are shared with TRBD2. The TCR comes from a man aged 35-49 years who had been exposed to COVID-19. The CDR3 DNA follows: TGTGCCAGCAGCGATACAAGACTAGCGGGAGATCGGGATACGCAGTATTTT. It encodes CASSDTRLAGDRDTQYF.